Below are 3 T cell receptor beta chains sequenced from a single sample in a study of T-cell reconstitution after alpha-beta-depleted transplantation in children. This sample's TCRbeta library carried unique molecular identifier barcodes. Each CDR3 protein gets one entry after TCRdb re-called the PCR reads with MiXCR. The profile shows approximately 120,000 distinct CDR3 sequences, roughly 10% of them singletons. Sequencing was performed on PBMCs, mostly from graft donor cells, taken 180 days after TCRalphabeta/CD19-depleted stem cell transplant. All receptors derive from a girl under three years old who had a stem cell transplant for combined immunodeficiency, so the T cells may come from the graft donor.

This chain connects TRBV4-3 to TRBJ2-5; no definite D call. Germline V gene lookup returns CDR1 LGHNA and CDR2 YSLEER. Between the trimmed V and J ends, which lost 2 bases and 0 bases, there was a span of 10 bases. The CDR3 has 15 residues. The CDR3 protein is CASSQSNGDQETQYF. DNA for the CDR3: TGCGCCAGCAGCCAATCGAACGGAGACCAAGAGACCCAGTACTTC.

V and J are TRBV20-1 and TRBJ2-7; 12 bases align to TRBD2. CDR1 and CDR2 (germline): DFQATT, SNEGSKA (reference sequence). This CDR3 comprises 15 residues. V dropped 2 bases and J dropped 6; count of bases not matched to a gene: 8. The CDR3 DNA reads TGCAGTGCTAGAAAACCTCTAGCGGGGGGGCCCGAGCAGTACTTC. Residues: CSARKPLAGGPEQYF.

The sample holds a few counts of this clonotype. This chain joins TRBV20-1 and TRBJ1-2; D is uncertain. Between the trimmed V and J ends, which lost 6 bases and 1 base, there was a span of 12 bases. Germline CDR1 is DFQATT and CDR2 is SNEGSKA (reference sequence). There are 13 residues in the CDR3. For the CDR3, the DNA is TGCAGTGCAGCCCAGCCTTTTAACTATGGCTACACCTTC. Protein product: CSAAQPFNYGYTF.